What follows is one T cell receptor beta chain and its context. CDR1 SGHNT and CDR2 YYREEE come from the germline V gene (reference sequence). This CDR3 spans 16 amino acids. V lost 0 bases, J lost 2 bases, and 15 bases lay in between. The source of the sample is a study of T cell changes during pregnancy in multiple sclerosis. Here immunoSEQ multiplex PCR was the method, and the copy in TCRdb shows in-frame clones only, minus some. The sample has some 55,000 clones; 85% to 90% are singletons. This sequence was found in a human donor whose cells served as feeder cells for cultures in a pregnancy study. Sequenced: peripheral blood from another person, used as feeder cells. The gene calls are TRBV5-4 and TRBJ2-7, with D hard to call. CDR3 DNA: TGTGCCAGCAGCTTGGGGGTCACTACAGAAACCTACGAGCAGTACTTC. This codes for CASSLGVTTETYEQYF.